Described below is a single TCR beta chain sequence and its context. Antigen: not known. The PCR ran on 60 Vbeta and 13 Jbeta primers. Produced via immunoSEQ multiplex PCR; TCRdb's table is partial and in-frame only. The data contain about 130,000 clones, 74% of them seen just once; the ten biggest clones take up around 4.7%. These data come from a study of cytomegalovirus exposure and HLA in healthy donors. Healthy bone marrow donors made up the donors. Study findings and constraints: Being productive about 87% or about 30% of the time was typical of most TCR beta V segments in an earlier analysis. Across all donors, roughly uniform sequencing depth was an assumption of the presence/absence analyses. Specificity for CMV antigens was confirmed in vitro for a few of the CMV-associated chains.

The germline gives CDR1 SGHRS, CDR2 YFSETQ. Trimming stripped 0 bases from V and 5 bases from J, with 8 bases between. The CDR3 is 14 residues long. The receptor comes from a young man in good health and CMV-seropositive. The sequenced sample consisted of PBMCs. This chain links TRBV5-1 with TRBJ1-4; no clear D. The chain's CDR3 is CASSLDPYNEKLFF. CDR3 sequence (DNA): TGCGCCAGCAGCTTGGACCCCTACAATGAAAAACTGTTTTTT.